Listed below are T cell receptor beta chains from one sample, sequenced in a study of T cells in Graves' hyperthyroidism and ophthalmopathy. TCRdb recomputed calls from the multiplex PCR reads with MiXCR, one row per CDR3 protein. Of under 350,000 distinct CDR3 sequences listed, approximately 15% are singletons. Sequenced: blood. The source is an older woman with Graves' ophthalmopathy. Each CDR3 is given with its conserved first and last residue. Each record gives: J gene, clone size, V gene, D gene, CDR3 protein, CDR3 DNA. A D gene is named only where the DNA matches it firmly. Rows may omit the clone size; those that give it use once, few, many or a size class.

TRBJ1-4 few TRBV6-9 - CASSASREFFREKLFF TGTGCCAGCAGTGCCTCCCGGGAGTTCTTTAGGGAAAAACTGTTTTTT
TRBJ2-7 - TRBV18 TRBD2 CASSPLRGAINEQYF TGTGCCAGCTCACCACTGCGGGGGGCGATAAACGAGCAGTACTTC
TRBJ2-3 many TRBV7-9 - CASSPDGTRTDTQYF TGTGCCAGCAGCCCAGACGGGACGCGCACAGATACGCAGTATTTT
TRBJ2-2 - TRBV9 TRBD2 CASSSGGPIGELFF TGTGCCAGCAGTTCGGGGGGGCCCATCGGGGAGCTGTTTTTT
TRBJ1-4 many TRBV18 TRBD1 CASSPDRVNEKLFF TGTGCCAGCTCACCAGACAGGGTAAATGAAAAACTGTTTTTT
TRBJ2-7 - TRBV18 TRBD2 CASSPPRGEGGEQYF TGTGCCAGCTCACCACCGCGAGGGGAGGGCGGCGAGCAGTACTTC
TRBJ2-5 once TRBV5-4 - CASSSRTALGETQYF TGTGCCAGCAGCTCCCGGACCGCCTTGGGAGAGACCCAGTACTTC
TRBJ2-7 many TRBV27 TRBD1 CASRGAGTGVHEQYF TGTGCCAGCAGGGGGGCCGGGACAGGGGTCCACGAGCAGTACTTC
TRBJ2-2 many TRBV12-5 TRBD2 CASGLVPHNSGGAGELFF TGTGCTAGTGGTTTGGTACCCCATAATAGCGGGGGAGCGGGGGAGCTGTTTTTT
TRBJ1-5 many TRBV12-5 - CASGLGDQPQHF TGTGCTAGTGGTTTGGGGGATCAGCCCCAGCATTTT